These T cell receptor beta chains were read from a single sample in a study of T cell responses to AZD1222 COVID-19 vaccine. Sequencing used immunoSEQ multiplex PCR; TCRdb keeps in-frame clones, though not all of them. The profile covers 150,000 to 200,000 clones, with 88% appearing a single time and approximately 10% taken by the ten largest. The sequencing used peripheral blood, collected 28 days after the second AZD1222 dose. The receptors shown here come from an adult who received the AZD1222 COVID-19 vaccine. CDR3s leave out the opening cysteine and the closing phenylalanine or tryptophan. Fields, in order: CDR3 protein, V gene, J gene.

CDR3: ASTGMRGLSYNEQF; V: TRBV19; J: TRBJ2-1
CDR3: ASSLLGARGGYT; V: TRBV28; J: TRBJ1-2
CDR3: SVVVDYGYT; V: TRBV29-1; J: TRBJ1-2
CDR3: ASSYSAGRGLYGYT; V: TRBV6-5; J: TRBJ1-2
CDR3: ASSLGPQGAGSNQPQH; V: TRBV18; J: TRBJ1-5
CDR3: ASSDFKGLAGSRTDTQY; V: TRBV5-8; J: TRBJ2-3
CDR3: ASSLEEGGTYEQY; V: TRBV5-1; J: TRBJ2-7
CDR3: ASSWTGGDQPQH; V: TRBV6-6; J: TRBJ1-5
CDR3: ASSERGGPIADTQY; V: TRBV19; J: TRBJ2-3
CDR3: ASSQDGIAGGYEQY; V: TRBV4-2; J: TRBJ2-7
CDR3: ASSLITGYGYT; V: TRBV7-3; J: TRBJ1-2
CDR3: ASSTGQSNSPLH; V: TRBV7-3; J: TRBJ1-6
CDR3: ASGQKSSYNSPLH; V: TRBV12-5; J: TRBJ1-6
CDR3: ASSTSKGPEYSNQPQH; V: TRBV21-1; J: TRBJ1-5
CDR3: ASSTGQSYGYT; V: TRBV5-4; J: TRBJ1-2
CDR3: ATSRDTHYGYT; V: TRBV15; J: TRBJ1-2
CDR3: ASNTGTGVSGELF; V: TRBV19; J: TRBJ2-2
CDR3: ASSLGQSYTEAF; V: TRBV5-1; J: TRBJ1-1
CDR3: ASSRDGGSEAF; V: TRBV6-5; J: TRBJ1-1
CDR3: ASSTPGTGLAVWTQY; V: TRBV19; J: TRBJ2-3
CDR3: ASSSGTPYEQY; V: TRBV28; J: TRBJ2-7
CDR3: ASSSMGQNSPLH; V: TRBV5-1; J: TRBJ1-6
CDR3: AWGGLAGRYEQY; V: TRBV30; J: TRBJ2-7
CDR3: SATGGLGYT; V: TRBV29-1; J: TRBJ1-2
CDR3: ATSDPGQGNEKLF; V: TRBV24-1; J: TRBJ1-4
CDR3: ASSSLDITSTDTQY; V: TRBV5-1; J: TRBJ2-3
CDR3: ASSYRGFGDTEAF; V: TRBV6-5; J: TRBJ1-1
CDR3: ASSPEKDTQY; V: TRBV18; J: TRBJ2-3
CDR3: ASSQGTGIGEQF; V: TRBV14; J: TRBJ2-1
CDR3: ARRGAGDTQY; V: TRBV2; J: TRBJ2-3
CDR3: ASSSSYEQY; V: TRBV12-3/TRBV12-4; J: TRBJ2-7
CDR3: ASSLRGGIDEQF; V: TRBV5-6; J: TRBJ2-1
CDR3: ASSVTGLTEAF; V: TRBV6-6; J: TRBJ1-1
CDR3: ASSQGGLYQETQY; V: TRBV3-1/TRBV3-2; J: TRBJ2-5
CDR3: ASSAPCRGTYNSPLH; V: TRBV6-4; J: TRBJ1-6
CDR3: ASSQDLGATNYGYT; V: TRBV4-2; J: TRBJ1-2
CDR3: ASSLEGGENTGELF; V: TRBV5-1; J: TRBJ2-2
CDR3: ASSLEGQGNTEAF; V: TRBV7-2; J: TRBJ1-1
CDR3: ASSERAKNIQY; V: TRBV2; J: TRBJ2-4
CDR3: ASSQGTVNTEAF; V: TRBV4-1; J: TRBJ1-1
CDR3: ASSQVLGNEQF; V: TRBV14; J: TRBJ2-1
CDR3: ASSFLQLGEQY; V: TRBV5-6; J: TRBJ2-7
CDR3: ASSRLKGGTSPLH; V: TRBV6-5; J: TRBJ1-6
CDR3: ASSERTGGIDF; V: TRBV2; J: TRBJ1-1
CDR3: ASTLDTDTQY; V: TRBV2; J: TRBJ2-3
CDR3: ASSTSSRSSNQPQH; V: TRBV19; J: TRBJ1-5
CDR3: ASSSLTGGRETQY; V: TRBV28; J: TRBJ2-5
CDR3: AIGGSQVEGEKLF; V: TRBV10-3; J: TRBJ1-4
CDR3: ASSRTSDPSYNEQF; V: TRBV4-2; J: TRBJ2-1
CDR3: ASSQDFGTGELF; V: TRBV4-3; J: TRBJ2-2